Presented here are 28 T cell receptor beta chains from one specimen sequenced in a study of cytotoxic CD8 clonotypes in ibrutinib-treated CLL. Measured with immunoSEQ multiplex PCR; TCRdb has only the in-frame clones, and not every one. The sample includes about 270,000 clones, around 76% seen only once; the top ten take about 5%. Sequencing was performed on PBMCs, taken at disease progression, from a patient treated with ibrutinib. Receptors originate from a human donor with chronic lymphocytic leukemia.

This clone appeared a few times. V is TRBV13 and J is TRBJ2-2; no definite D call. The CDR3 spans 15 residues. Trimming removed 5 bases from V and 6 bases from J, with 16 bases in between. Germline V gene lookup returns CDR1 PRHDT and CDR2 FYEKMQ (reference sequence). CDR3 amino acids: CASSGEDREAGELFF. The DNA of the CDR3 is TGTGCCAGCAGCGGCGAGGATCGAGAGGCCGGGGAGCTGTTTTTT.

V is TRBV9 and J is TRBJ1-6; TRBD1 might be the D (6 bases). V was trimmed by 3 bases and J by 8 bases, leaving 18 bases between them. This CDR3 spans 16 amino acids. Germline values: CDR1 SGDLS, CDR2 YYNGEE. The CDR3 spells CASSATGRLGDSPLHF. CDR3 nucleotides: TGTGCCAGCAGCGCCACAGGGAGGTTAGGGGATTCACCCCTCCACTTT.

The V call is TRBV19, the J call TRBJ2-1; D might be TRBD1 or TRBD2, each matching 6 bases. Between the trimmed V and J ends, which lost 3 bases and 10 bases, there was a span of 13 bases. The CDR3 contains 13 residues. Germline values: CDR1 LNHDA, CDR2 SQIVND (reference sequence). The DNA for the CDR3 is TGTGCCAGTAGTATTGACGGGGGCCTCGAGCAGTTCTTC. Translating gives CASSIDGGLEQFF.

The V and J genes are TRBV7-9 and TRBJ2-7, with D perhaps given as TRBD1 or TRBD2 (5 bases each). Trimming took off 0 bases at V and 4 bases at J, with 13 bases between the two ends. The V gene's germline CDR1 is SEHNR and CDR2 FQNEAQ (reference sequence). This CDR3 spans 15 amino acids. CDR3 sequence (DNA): TGTGCCAGCAGCTTAGCTCCGGGGCCAGTATACGAGCAGTACTTC. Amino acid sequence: CASSLAPGPVYEQYF.

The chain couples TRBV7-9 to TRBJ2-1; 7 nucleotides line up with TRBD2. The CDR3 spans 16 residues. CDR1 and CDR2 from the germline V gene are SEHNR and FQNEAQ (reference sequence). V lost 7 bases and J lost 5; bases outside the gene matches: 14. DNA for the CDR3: TGTGCCAGCACGACAGCAGAACTAGCGCCGGACAATGAGCAGTTCTTC. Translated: CASTTAELAPDNEQFF.

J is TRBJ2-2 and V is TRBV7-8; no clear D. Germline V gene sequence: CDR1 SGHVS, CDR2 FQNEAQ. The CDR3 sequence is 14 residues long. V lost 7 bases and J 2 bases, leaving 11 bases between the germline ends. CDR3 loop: CASKRLINTGELFF. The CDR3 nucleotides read TGTGCCAGCAAGCGCTTGATTAACACCGGGGAGCTGTTTTTT. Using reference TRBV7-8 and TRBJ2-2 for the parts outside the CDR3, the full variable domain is GAGVSQSPRYKVAKRGQDVALRCDPISGHVSLFWYQQALGQGPEFLTYFQNEAQLDKSGLPSDRFFAERPEGSVSTLKIQRTQQEDSAVYLCASKRLINTGELFFGEGSRLTVL.

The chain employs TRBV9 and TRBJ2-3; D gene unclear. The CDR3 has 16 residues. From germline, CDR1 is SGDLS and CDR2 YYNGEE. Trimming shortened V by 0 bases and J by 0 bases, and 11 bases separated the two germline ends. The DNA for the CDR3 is TGTGCCAGCAGCGTAGTAGGCGGCCTAAGCACAGATACGCAGTATTTT. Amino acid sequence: CASSVVGGLSTDTQYF.

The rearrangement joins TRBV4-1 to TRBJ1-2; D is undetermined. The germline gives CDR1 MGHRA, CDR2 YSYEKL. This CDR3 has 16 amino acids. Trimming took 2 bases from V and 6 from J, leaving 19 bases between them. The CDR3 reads CASSQLEGGRQNGYTF. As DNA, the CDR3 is TGCGCCAGCAGCCAACTAGAGGGAGGTCGGCAGAATGGCTACACCTTC.

The CDR3 protein is CASSQDGLGSYNSPLHF. The DNA of the CDR3 is TGCGCCAGCAGCCAAGATGGGTTGGGCTCCTATAATTCACCCCTCCACTTT. The rearrangement links TRBV4-1 to TRBJ1-6, with no clear D. Looked up from germline, CDR1 is MGHRA and CDR2 is YSYEKL. The CDR3 is 17 amino acids. V lost 0 bases and J lost 0, with 9 bases in between.

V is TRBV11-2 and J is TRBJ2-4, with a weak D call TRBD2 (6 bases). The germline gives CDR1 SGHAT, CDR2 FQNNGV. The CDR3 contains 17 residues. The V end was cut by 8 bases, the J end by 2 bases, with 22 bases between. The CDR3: CASRDYRGGRPKNIQYF. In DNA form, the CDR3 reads TGTGCCAGCCGAGACTACCGGGGTGGGAGGCCCAAAAACATTCAGTACTTC.

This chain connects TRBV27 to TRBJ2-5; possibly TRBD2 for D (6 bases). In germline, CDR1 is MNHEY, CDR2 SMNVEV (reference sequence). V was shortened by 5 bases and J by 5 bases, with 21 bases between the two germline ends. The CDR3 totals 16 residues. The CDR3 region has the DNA TGTGCCAGCAGTCCAAGTCCGGGACTCCCTCATGAGACCCAGTACTTC. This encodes CASSPSPGLPHETQYF.

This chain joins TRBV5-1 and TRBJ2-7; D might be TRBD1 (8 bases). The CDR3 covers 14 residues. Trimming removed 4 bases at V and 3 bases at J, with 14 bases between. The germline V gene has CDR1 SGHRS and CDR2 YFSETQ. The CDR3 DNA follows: TGCGCCAGCAGCAGAGCGGGACAGGACTACGAGCAGTACTTC. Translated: CASSRAGQDYEQYF.

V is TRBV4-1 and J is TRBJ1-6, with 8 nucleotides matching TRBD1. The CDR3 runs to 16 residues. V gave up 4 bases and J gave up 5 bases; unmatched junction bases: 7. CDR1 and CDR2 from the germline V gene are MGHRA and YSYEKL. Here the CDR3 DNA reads TGCGCCAGCAGCCCATGGACAGGGAGGAATAATTCACCCCTCCACTTT. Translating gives CASSPWTGRNNSPLHF.

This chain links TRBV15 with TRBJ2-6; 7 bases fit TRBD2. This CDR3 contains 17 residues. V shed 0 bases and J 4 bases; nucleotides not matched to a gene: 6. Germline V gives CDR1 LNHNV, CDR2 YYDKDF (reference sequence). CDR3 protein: CATSRESAGVGANVLTF. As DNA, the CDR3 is TGTGCCACCAGCAGAGAGTCGGCGGGAGTAGGGGCCAACGTCCTGACTTTC.

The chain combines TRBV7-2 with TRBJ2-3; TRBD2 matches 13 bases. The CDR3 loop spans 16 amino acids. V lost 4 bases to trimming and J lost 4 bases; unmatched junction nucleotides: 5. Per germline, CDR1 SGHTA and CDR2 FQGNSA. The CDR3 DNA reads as TGTGCCAGCAGCTCCCAAGGACTAGCGGGAGCAGATACGCAGTATTTT. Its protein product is CASSSQGLAGADTQYF. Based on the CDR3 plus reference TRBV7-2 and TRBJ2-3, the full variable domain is GAGVSQSPSNKVTEKGKDVELRCDPISGHTALYWYRQSLGQGLEFLIYFQGNSAPDKSGLPSDRFSAERTGGSVSTLTIQRTQQEDSAVYLCASSSQGLAGADTQYFGPGTRLTVL.

CDR3 in amino acids: CASSLLAGGSRLQQFF. DNA for the CDR3: TGTGCCAGCAGTTTATTGGCGGGAGGGTCCCGACTCCAGCAGTTCTTC. The chain is built from TRBV28 and TRBJ2-1; 9 bases line up with TRBD2. J was trimmed by 11 bases and V by 1 base; bases with no gene match: 12. The CDR3 contains 16 residues. CDR1 MDHEN and CDR2 SYDVKM come from the germline V gene.

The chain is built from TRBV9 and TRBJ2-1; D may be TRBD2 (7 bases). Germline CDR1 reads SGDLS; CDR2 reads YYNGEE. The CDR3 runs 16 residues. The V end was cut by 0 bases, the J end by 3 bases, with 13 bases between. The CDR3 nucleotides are TGTGCCAGCAGCGTAGGGGCGGGGGCCTTCTACAATGAGCAGTTCTTC. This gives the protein CASSVGAGAFYNEQFF.

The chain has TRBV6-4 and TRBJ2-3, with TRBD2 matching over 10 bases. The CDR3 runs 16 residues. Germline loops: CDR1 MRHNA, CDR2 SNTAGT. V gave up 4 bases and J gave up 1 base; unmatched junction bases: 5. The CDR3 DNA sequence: TGTGCCAGCAGTGTCAGGGGGACTAGCGGCACAGATACGCAGTATTTT. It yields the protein CASSVRGTSGTDTQYF.

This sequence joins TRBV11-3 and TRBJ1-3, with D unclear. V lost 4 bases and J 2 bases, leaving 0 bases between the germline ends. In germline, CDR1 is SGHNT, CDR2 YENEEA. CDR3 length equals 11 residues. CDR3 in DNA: TGTGCCAGCAGCTCTGGAAACACCATATATTTT. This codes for CASSSGNTIYF.

The CDR3 region has the DNA TGTGCCAGCTCACCACCGGTGTCCCCCGCATCTGACGGGAATGAGCAGTTCTTC. Its protein product is CASSPPVSPASDGNEQFF. The V and J genes are TRBV18 and TRBJ2-1; no firm D call. Per germline, CDR1 KGHSH and CDR2 LQKENI. The V end was cut by 0 bases, the J end by 7 bases, with 22 bases between. The CDR3 is 18 residues long. The whole variable domain, filled in from reference TRBV18 and TRBJ2-1, reads NAGVMQNPRHLVRRRGQEARLRCSPMKGHSHVYWYRQLPEEGLKFMVYLQKENIIDESGMPKERFSAEFPKEGPSILRIQQVVRGDSAAYFCASSPPVSPASDGNEQFFGPGTRLTVL.

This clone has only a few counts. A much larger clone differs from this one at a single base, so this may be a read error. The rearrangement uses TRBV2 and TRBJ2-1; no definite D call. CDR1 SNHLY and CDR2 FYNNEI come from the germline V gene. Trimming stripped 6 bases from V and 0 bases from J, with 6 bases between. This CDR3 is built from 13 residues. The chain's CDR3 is CASRGSSYNEQFF. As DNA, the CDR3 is TGTGCCAGCAGGGGCAGCTCCTACAATGAGCAGTTCTTC.

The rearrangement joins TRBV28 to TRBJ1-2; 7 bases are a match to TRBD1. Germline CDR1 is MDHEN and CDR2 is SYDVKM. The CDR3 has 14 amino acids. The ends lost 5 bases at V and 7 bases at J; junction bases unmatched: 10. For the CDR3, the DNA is TGTGCCAGCAGTGCTAGTCCCGACAGGGTTGGCTACACCTTC. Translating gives CASSASPDRVGYTF.

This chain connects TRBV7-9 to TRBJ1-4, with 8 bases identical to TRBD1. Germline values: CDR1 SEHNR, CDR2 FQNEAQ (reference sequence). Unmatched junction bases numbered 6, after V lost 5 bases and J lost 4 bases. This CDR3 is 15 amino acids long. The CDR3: CASSTGQGFNEKLFF. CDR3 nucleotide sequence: TGTGCCAGCAGCACCGGACAGGGCTTTAATGAAAAACTGTTTTTT.

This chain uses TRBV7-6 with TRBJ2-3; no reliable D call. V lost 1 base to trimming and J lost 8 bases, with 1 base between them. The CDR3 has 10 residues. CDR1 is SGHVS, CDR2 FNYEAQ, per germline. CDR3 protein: CASSLGTQYF. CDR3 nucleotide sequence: TGTGCCAGCAGCTTAGGTACGCAGTATTTT.

Here the CDR3 reads CASSLSLRGNEQFF. CDR3 in DNA: TGTGCCAGCAGTTTATCCTTACGAGGCAATGAGCAGTTCTTC. The genes are TRBV28 and TRBJ2-1; D is undetermined. Trimming left V 1 base short and J 6 bases short, with 10 bases between. The CDR3 sequence is 14 residues long. Germline loops: CDR1 MDHEN, CDR2 SYDVKM.

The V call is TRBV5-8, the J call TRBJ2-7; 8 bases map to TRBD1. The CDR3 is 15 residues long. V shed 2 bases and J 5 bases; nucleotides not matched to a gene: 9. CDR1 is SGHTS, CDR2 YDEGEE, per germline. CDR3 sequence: CASSLRTGIRNEQYF. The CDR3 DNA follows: TGTGCCAGCAGCTTAAGGACAGGGATTAGGAACGAGCAGTACTTC.

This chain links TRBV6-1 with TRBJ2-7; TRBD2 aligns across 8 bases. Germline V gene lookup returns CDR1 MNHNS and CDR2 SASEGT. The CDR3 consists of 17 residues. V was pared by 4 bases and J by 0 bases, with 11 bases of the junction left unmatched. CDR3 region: CASSAAGRGAASYEQYF. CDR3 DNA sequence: TGTGCCAGCAGTGCGGCGGGGCGGGGGGCGGCCTCCTACGAGCAGTACTTC.

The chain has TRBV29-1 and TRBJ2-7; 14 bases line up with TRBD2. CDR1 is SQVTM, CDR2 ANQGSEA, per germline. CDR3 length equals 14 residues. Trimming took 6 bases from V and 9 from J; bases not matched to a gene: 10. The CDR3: CSVVPGLAGERQYF. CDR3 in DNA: TGCAGCGTGGTACCGGGACTAGCGGGAGAGAGGCAGTACTTC.